These 21 T cell receptor beta chains came from one sample sequenced in a study of T cell clonality in common variable immunodeficiency. Here immunoSEQ multiplex PCR was the method, and the copy in TCRdb shows in-frame clones only, minus some. The table records around 55,000 clones without singletons, the ten largest covering around 1.8%. Sequences were obtained from peripheral blood mononuclear cells. Source of these receptors: a person aged 18 to 70 in good health.

The sample holds many counts of this clone. The CDR3 extends 3 residues past the end of the read, so its final part is completed from the germline J gene. J is TRBJ2-3 and V is TRBV20-1; no clear D gene. The CDR3 length is 15 residues. Germline V lookup: CDR1 DFQATT, CDR2 SNEGSKA (reference sequence). V gave up 3 bases and J gave up 3 bases, with 16 bases separating them. CDR3 sequence reads: CSARYRLGVTDTQYF. CDR3 DNA, as far as it was read: TGCAGTGCTAGGTATCGGCTAGGAGTGACAGATACG.

This clone has a count of ten or more. A much more abundant neighbour one base away suggests this may be a read error. The read ends 3 residues before the CDR3 terminus; that terminus is restored from the germline J gene. The chain links TRBV4-2 to TRBJ2-2; 7 bases align to TRBD1. The CDR3 contains 17 residues. Germline CDR1 is LGHNA and CDR2 is YNFKEQ. The CDR3 reads CASSQAGQFPRANVLFF. Incomplete CDR3 DNA: TGTGCCAGCAGCCAAGCGGGACAGTTCCCCCGGGCCAACGTG.

This clone was picked up many times. The observed sequence ends 3 residues before the CDR3 terminus, with the missing tail filled in from the germline J gene. This sequence joins TRBV5-1 and TRBJ2-2, with D tentatively TRBD1 (5 bases). The CDR3 sequence is 14 residues long. The V end was cut by 6 bases, the J end by 1 base, with 10 bases between. Germline CDR1 SGHRS, CDR2 YFSETQ. The DNA read from the CDR3 is TGCGCCAGCAAGACCAGGGTGAACACCGGGGAG. Protein product: CASKTRVNTGE. Given in full, the CDR3 is CASKTRVNTGELFF.

This clone was seen repeatedly, ten times or more. Read coverage stops 3 residues before the CDR3 terminus; the germline J gene supplies the remainder. The chain combines TRBV20-1 with TRBJ1-1; TRBD1 agrees at 8 bases. V lost 6 bases and J lost 4; bases outside the gene matches: 13. Germline V gene sequence: CDR1 DFQATT, CDR2 SNEGSKA (reference sequence). CDR3 length: 15 amino acids. The CDR3 DNA, read in part, is TGCAGTGCACCGCCAGGGGGCAATAGGGGCACTGAA. Encoded protein: CSAPPGGNRGTE. Given in full, the CDR3 is CSAPPGGNRGTEAFF.

This clone was seen more than once but under ten times. It may be a read error: a sequence one base away is much more abundant. The read is 3 residues too short to cover the CDR3 end, so that end is filled in from the germline J gene. The chain links TRBV7-9 to TRBJ2-3; TRBD1 or TRBD2 may be the D gene (5 bases each). The CDR3 consists of 15 residues. Per the germline V gene, CDR1 is SEHNR and CDR2 is FQNEAQ (reference sequence). Partial CDR3 DNA: TGTGCCAGCAGCCATGAGGGGCTGGGCTATCAGCCG. Its translation: CASSHEGLGYQP. The complete CDR3 protein is CASSHEGLGYQPQYF.

This clone was seen a few times. Coverage ceases 3 residues before the CDR3 finishes, and the germline J gene fills in the end. This sequence joins TRBV6-2 or TRBV6-3 and TRBJ1-1, with TRBD1 as a possible D gene (6 bases). The CDR3 spans 14 residues. The germline gives CDR1 MNHEY, CDR2 SVGEGT. V dropped 0 bases and J dropped 7 bases, with 12 bases sitting between them. CDR3 in amino acids: CASSYSGGAVEAFF. The CDR3 bases that were read are TGTGCCAGCAGTTACTCGGGGGGGGCGGTTGAA.

This clone was counted at least ten times. The CDR3 end lies 3 residues beyond the end of the read and is filled in from the germline J gene. This chain links TRBV7-9 with TRBJ2-5, with 9 bases lining up with TRBD1. V lost 2 bases and J lost 5; bases outside the gene matches: 6. CDR1 SEHNR and CDR2 FQNEAQ come from the germline V gene (reference sequence). The CDR3 totals 15 residues. The part of the CDR3 DNA that was read is TGTGCCAGCAGCTTAATGAGTGACAGGGGGGAGACC. It yields the protein CASSLMSDRGET. In full, the CDR3 is CASSLMSDRGETQYF.

A word on this clone: Read sequence stops 3 residues before the CDR3 end, and the germline J gene provides the missing end. The chain carries TRBV7-8 and TRBJ2-7; perhaps TRBD1 as D (6 bases). The length of the CDR3 is 13 residues. Germline V gives CDR1 SGHVS, CDR2 FQNEAQ. Trimming removed 5 bases at V and 5 bases at J, with 13 bases between. The CDR3 loop is CASSQYRVHEQYF. The part of the CDR3 DNA that was read is TGTGCCAGCAGCCAGTACAGGGTCCACGAG. The full variable domain, in which reference TRBV7-8 and TRBJ2-7 provide the parts outside the CDR3, is GAGVSQSPRYKVAKRGQDVALRCDPISGHVSLFWYQQALGQGPEFLTYFQNEAQLDKSGLPSDRFFAERPEGSVSTLKIQRTQQEDSAVYLCASSQYRVHEQYFGPGTRLTVT.

This clone was seen repeatedly, ten times or more. At one end, the junction sequence differs from germline, possibly due to a read error. The read ends 3 residues shy of where the CDR3 ends; the end is completed using the germline J gene. V and J are TRBV4-2 and TRBJ2-5; the D gene is possibly TRBD2 (6 bases). CDR1 is LGHNA, CDR2 YNFKEQ, per germline. CDR3 size: 17 residues. This CDR3 reads CASSQDGGDSRGETQYF. Partial CDR3 DNA: TGCGCCAGCAGCCAAGACGGAGGGGACTCGAGGGGAGAGACC.

Only a few counts were recorded for this clone. Read coverage stops 3 residues before the CDR3 terminus; the germline J gene supplies the remainder. The V and J genes are TRBV10-2 and TRBJ2-5, with TRBD2 matching over 13 bases. The length of the CDR3 is 17 residues. Germline V CDR1 and CDR2: WSHSY, SAAADI. Losses at the gene ends were 1 base for V and 0 bases for J; bases not matched to a gene: 2. CDR3 protein: CASSEYGLAGDQETQYF. The sequenced CDR3 bases are TGCGCCAGCAGTGAGTACGGACTAGCGGGGGACCAAGAGACC.

This clone was counted many times. The read gets to within 3 residues of the CDR3 end, and the germline J gene fills in the rest. V usage is TRBV6-2 or TRBV6-3 and J usage is TRBJ1-5, with D possibly TRBD1 on 5 matching bases. Trimming pared 3 bases from V and 5 bases from J, leaving 17 bases between. CDR3 length: 16 residues. Germline values: CDR1 MNHEY, CDR2 SVGEGT. The DNA read from the CDR3 is TGTGCCAGCAGTTATGGCAGGGCATCTGCTTATCAGCCC. Amino acid sequence: CASSYGRASAYQP. The whole CDR3 sequence reads CASSYGRASAYQPQHF.

This clone was counted many times. The observed sequence ends 3 residues before the CDR3 terminus, with the missing tail filled in from the germline J gene. This sequence joins TRBV6-2 or TRBV6-3 and TRBJ2-3, with a weak D call TRBD2 (6 bases). Looked up from germline, CDR1 is MNHEY and CDR2 is SVGEGT. V gave up 3 bases and J gave up 1 base, with 11 bases separating them. The CDR3 is 15 residues long. The covered CDR3 bases are TGTGCCAGCAGTTATCCTAGCGTCGGCACAGATACG. This translates into CASSYPSVGTDT. The full CDR3 protein is CASSYPSVGTDTQYF.

The table lists this clone with many counts. The CDR3 region is CASSIVGGGRHEQFF. The covered CDR3 bases are TGTGCCAGTAGTATAGTCGGCGGGGGTAGGCATGAG. The rearrangement joins TRBV19 to TRBJ2-1; 7 positions agree with TRBD2. Read coverage stops 3 residues before the CDR3 terminus; the germline J gene supplies the remainder. J gave up 8 bases and V 1 base, and 8 bases lay outside the gene matches. Germline CDR1 LNHDA, CDR2 SQIVND (reference sequence). This CDR3 spans 15 amino acids.

This clone was detected many times. The read ends 3 residues early relative to the CDR3; the germline J gene fills the gap. The gene calls are TRBV20-1 and TRBJ2-3; D may be TRBD1 (6 bases). V lost 1 base and J 0 bases, leaving 11 bases between the germline ends. The CDR3 is made up of 15 amino acids. Germline values: CDR1 DFQATT, CDR2 SNEGSKA (reference sequence). The CDR3 DNA, read in part, is TGCAGTGCTAGAGCAGGGGCGAGAAGCACAGATACG. Its translation is CSARAGARSTDT. The entire CDR3 sequence reads CSARAGARSTDTQYF.

This clone has at least ten counts. The sequence runs out 3 residues before the end of the CDR3; the remainder is reconstructed from the germline J gene. This rearrangement joins TRBV7-2 to TRBJ2-1; possibly TRBD2 for D (6 bases). CDR3 length equals 14 residues. Trimming removed 6 bases from V and 1 base from J, with 10 bases in between. CDR1 is SGHTA, CDR2 FQGNSA, per germline. CDR3 bases read: TGTGCCAGCAGTCCGGGACTTTCCTACAATGAG. Translated, it gives CASSPGLSYNE. The full-length CDR3 reads as CASSPGLSYNEQFF.

This clone was picked up many times. The CDR3 end falls 3 residues outside the read, so it is completed with the germline J gene. The rearrangement links TRBV19 to TRBJ1-5; D perhaps matches TRBD1 (6 bases). The CDR3 length is 14 residues. Per germline, CDR1 LNHDA and CDR2 SQIVND (reference sequence). V lost 10 bases, J lost 7 bases, and 20 bases lay in between. CDR3 in amino acids: CATLRRGAEQPQHF. The DNA read from the CDR3 is TGTGCCACCCTACGCCGGGGGGCAGAGCAGCCC.

This clone was observed at least ten times. The read gets to within 3 residues of the CDR3 end, and the germline J gene fills in the rest. Other nucleotide sequences in the sample specify the same CDR3. The chain employs TRBV18 and TRBJ2-3; D may correspond to TRBD1 or TRBD2 (7 bases each). The CDR3 contains 15 residues. Trimming took 4 bases from V and 4 from J, leaving 15 bases between them. Germline CDR1 KGHSH, CDR2 LQKENI. The CDR3 is CASSRQGGTADTQYF. Partial CDR3 DNA: TGTGCCAGCTCACGACAGGGAGGGACGGCAGATACG.

This clone was found many times. The read gets to within 3 residues of the CDR3 end, and the germline J gene fills in the rest. V and J are TRBV18 and TRBJ2-3; 9 bases line up with TRBD1. V lost 2 bases and J lost 8; bases outside the gene matches: 8. CDR1 and CDR2 (germline): KGHSH, LQKENI. This CDR3 is 15 amino acids long. The sequenced part of the CDR3 DNA is TGTGCCAGCTCACCAGCGCCGGACAGGGGACGTACG. This codes for CASSPAPDRGRT. The full CDR3 protein is CASSPAPDRGRTQYF.

This clone was counted only a few times. The CDR3 is cut off 3 residues early in the read; its end comes from the germline J gene. The rearrangement links TRBV11-2 to TRBJ1-3, with D possibly being TRBD1 (5 bases). The CDR3 loop spans 15 amino acids. The germline CDR1 and CDR2 sequences are SGHAT and FQNNGV. The ends were cut back, 0 bases at V and 1 base at J, with 7 bases in the middle. The covered CDR3 bases are TGTGCCAGCAGCTTAGATCGGGGGTCTGGAAACACC. This sequence encodes CASSLDRGSGNT. The whole CDR3 region reads CASSLDRGSGNTIYF. Full variable domain (remainder filled in from reference TRBV11-2 and TRBJ1-3): EAGVAQSPRYKIIEKRQSVAFWCNPISGHATLYWYQQILGQGPKLLIQFQNNGVVDDSQLPKDRFSAERLKGVDSTLKIQPAKLEDSAVYLCASSLDRGSGNTIYFGEGSWLTVV.

Turning to this clone: The CDR3 is cut off 3 residues early in the read; its end comes from the germline J gene. This chain links TRBV18 with TRBJ2-7; perhaps TRBD1 as D (6 bases). The CDR3 extends over 15 amino acids. Trimming left V 3 bases short and J 2 bases short, with 14 bases between. Germline lookup yields CDR1 KGHSH and CDR2 LQKENI. The CDR3 sequence is CASSPGLQGTYEQYF. The DNA read from the CDR3 is TGTGCCAGCTCACCGGGGCTACAGGGAACCTACGAG.

In this sample, this clone turned up many times. The observed sequence ends 3 residues before the CDR3 terminus, with the missing tail filled in from the germline J gene. The rearrangement links TRBV29-1 to TRBJ1-4; the D is unclear. Germline V CDR1 and CDR2: SQVTM, ANQGSEA. The V end lost 6 bases, the J end lost 2 bases, and 13 bases lay between the germline ends. This CDR3 spans 14 amino acids. CDR3 sequence: CSVAGRATNEKLFF. The CDR3 bases that were read are TGCAGCGTGGCCGGTAGGGCGACTAATGAAAAA.